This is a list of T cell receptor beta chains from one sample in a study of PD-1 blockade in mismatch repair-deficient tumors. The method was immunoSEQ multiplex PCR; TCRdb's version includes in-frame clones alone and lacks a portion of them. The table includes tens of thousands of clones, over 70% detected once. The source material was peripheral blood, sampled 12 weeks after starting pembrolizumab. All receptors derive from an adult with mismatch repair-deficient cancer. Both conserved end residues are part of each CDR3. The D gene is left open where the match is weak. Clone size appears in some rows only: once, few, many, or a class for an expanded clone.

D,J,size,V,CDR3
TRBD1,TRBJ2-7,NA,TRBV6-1,CASEGGRVHEQYF
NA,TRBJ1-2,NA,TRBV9,CASSSLRGYGYTF
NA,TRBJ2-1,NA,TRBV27,CASRWGYNEQFF
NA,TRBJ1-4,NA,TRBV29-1,CSVEKLPATGFVGEKLFF
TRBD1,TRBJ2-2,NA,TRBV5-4,CASSSGTGSPGELFF
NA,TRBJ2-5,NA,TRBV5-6,CASSLVSLELETQYF
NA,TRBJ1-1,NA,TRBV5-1,CASSRDPENTEAFF
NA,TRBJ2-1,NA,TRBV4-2,CASSQAPRDEQFF
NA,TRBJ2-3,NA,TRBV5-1,CASSLARVQRDTQYF
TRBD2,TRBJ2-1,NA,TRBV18,CASSPSSGSRDEQFF
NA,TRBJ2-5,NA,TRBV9,CASSVRGSGTQYF
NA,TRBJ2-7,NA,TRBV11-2,CASSLRTTSYEQYF
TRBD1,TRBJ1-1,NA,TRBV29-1,CSAEGQGNTEAFF
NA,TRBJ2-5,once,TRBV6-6,CASTFSGAQETQYF
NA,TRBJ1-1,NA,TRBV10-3,CAISESGGFEAFF
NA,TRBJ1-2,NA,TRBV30,CAWGLNSGGYTF
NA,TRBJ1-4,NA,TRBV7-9,CASSPRGGEEKLFF
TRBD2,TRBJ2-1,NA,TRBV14,CASSPSGRRSYNEQFF
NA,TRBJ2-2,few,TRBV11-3,CASSLGRASFTGELFF
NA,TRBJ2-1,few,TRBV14,CASSQGLVPNEQFF
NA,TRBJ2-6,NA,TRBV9,CASRGSGANVLTF
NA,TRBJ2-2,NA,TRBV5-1,CASSFQGQGGSGELFF